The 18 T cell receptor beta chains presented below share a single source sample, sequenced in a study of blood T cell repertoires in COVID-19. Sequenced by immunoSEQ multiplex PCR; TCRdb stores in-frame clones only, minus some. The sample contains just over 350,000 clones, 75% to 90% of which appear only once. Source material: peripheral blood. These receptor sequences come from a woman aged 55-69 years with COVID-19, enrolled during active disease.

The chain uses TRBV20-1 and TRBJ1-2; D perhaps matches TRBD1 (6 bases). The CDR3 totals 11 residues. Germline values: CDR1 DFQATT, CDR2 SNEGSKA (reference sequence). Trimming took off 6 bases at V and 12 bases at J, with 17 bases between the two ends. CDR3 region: CSARDINGDTF. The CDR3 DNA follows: TGCAGTGCCAGGGACATAAATGGGGACACCTTC.

The DNA of the CDR3 is TGTGCCAGCAGCCCGGGGGGGCAGGCAGATACGCAGTATTTT. This encodes CASSPGGQADTQYF. The chain recombines TRBV13 with TRBJ2-3, with 8 bases aligning to TRBD2. Germline loops: CDR1 PRHDT, CDR2 FYEKMQ (reference sequence). V dropped 5 bases and J dropped 4; count of bases not matched to a gene: 5. The CDR3 totals 14 residues.

CDR3 protein: CASSLSGGGYEQYF. CDR3 nucleotides: TGTGCCAGCAGTTTATCCGGCGGGGGCTACGAGCAGTACTTC. The genes are TRBV27 and TRBJ2-7, with TRBD2 matching over 7 bases. Germline V gene lookup returns CDR1 MNHEY and CDR2 SMNVEV (reference sequence). CDR3 length equals 14 residues. V was pared by 0 bases and J by 3 bases, with 2 bases of the junction left unmatched.

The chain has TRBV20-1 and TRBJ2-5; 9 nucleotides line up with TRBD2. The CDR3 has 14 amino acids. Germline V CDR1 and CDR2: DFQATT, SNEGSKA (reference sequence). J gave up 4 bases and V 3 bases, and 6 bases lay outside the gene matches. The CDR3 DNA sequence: TGCAGTGCTAGTCTAGCGGGGATCGGAGAGACCCAGTACTTC. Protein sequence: CSASLAGIGETQYF.

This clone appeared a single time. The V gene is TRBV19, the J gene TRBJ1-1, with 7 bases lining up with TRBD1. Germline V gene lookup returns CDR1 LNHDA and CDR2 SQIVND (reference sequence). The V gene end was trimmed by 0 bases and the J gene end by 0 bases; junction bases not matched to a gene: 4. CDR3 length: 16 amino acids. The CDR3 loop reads CASSIEPGQVNTEAFF. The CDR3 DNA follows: TGTGCCAGTAGTATAGAACCAGGACAGGTGAACACTGAAGCTTTCTTT.

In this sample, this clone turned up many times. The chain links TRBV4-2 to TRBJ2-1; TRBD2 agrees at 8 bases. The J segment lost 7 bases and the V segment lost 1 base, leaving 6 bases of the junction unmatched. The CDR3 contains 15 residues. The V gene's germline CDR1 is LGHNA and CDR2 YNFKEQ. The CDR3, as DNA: TGTGCCAGCAGCCAAGCGGGGGGGCCCTTAAATGAGCAGTTCTTC. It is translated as CASSQAGGPLNEQFF.

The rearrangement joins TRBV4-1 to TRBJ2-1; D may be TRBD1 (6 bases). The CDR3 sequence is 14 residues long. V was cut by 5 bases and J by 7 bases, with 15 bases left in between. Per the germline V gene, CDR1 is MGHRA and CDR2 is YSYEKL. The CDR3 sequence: CASSLTRGRNEQFF. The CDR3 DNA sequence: TGCGCCAGCAGCTTGACCAGGGGCAGAAATGAGCAGTTCTTC.

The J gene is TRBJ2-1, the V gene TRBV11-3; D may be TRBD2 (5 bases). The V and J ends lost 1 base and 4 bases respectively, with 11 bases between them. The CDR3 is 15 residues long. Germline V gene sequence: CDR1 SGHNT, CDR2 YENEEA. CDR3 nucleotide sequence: TGTGCCAGCAGCTTAGGAGGGCAGGTATACAATGAGCAGTTCTTC. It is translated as CASSLGGQVYNEQFF. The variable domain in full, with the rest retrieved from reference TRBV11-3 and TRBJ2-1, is EAGVVQSPRYKIIEKKQPVAFWCNPISGHNTLYWYLQNLGQGPELLIRYENEEAVDDSQLPKDRFSAERLKGVDSTLKIQPAELGDSAVYLCASSLGGQVYNEQFFGPGTRLTVL.

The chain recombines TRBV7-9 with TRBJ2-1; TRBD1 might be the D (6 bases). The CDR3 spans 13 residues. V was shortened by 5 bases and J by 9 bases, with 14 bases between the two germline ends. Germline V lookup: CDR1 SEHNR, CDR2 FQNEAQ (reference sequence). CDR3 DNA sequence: TGTGCCAGCAGCCCAAAAGGGGGATTTGAGCAGTTCTTC. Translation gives CASSPKGGFEQFF. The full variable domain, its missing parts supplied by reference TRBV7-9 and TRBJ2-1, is DTGVSQNPRHKITKRGQNVTFRCDPISEHNRLYWYRQTLGQGPEFLTYFQNEAQLEKSRLLSDRFSAERPKGSFSTLEIQRTEQGDSAMYLCASSPKGGFEQFFGPGTRLTVL.

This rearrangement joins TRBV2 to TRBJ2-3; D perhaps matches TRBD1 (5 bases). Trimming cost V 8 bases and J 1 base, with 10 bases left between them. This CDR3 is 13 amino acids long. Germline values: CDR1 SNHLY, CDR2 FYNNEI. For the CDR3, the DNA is TGTGCCAGCTTGGGCAGGGGCACAGATACGCAGTATTTT. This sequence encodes CASLGRGTDTQYF.

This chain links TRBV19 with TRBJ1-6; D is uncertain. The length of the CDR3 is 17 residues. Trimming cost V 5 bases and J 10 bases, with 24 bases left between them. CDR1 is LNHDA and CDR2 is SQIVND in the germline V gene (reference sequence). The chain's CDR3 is CASSPRGIFDSGSPLHF. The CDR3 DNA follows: TGTGCCAGTAGTCCCCGAGGGATTTTCGATTCGGGATCACCCCTCCACTTT.

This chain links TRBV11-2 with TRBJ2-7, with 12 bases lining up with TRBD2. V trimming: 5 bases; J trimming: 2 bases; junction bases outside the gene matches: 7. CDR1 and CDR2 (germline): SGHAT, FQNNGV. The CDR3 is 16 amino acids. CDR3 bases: TGTGCCAGCAGCCCTCGGACTAGCGGGAAGACCTACGAGCAGTACTTC. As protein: CASSPRTSGKTYEQYF.

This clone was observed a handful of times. CDR3 sequence reads: CASSLGVYEQYF. The CDR3 region has the DNA TGTGCCAGCAGCTTAGGAGTTTACGAGCAGTACTTC. The chain is built from TRBV5-5 and TRBJ2-7, with no clear D. V lost 2 bases, J lost 4 bases, and 7 bases lay in between. The CDR3 runs to 12 residues. From germline, CDR1 is SGHKS and CDR2 YYEKEE (reference sequence).

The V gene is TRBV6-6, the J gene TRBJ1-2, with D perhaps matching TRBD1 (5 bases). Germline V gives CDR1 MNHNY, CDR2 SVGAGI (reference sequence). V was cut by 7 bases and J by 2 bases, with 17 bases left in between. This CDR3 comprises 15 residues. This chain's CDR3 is CASIDPTDDNYGYTF. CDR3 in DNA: TGTGCCAGCATAGATCCGACAGATGACAACTATGGCTACACCTTC.

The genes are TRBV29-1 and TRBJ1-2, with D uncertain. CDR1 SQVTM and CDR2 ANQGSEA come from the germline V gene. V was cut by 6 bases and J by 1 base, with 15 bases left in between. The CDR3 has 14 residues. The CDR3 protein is CSVDPGYINYGYTF. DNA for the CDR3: TGCAGCGTAGACCCAGGATATATTAACTATGGCTACACCTTC.

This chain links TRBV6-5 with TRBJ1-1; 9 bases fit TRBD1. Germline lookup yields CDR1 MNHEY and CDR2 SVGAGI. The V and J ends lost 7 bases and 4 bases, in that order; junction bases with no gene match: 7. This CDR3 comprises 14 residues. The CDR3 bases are TGTGCCAGCAACGTACAGGGGGCGGGCACTGAAGCTTTCTTT. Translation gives CASNVQGAGTEAFF.

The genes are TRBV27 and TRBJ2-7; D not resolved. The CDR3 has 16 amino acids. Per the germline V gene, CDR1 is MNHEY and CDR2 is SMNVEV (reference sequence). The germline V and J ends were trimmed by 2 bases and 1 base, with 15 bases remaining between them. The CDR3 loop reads CASSLRSAGYSYEQYF. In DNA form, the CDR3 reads TGTGCCAGCAGTTTAAGGTCGGCAGGTTATTCCTACGAGCAGTACTTC.

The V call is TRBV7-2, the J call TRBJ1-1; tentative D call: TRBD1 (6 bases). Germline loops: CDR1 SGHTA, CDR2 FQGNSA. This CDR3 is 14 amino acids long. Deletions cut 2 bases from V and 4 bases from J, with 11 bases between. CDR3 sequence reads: CASSLQGWSTEAFF. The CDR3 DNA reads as TGTGCCAGCAGCTTACAGGGGTGGAGCACTGAAGCTTTCTTT.